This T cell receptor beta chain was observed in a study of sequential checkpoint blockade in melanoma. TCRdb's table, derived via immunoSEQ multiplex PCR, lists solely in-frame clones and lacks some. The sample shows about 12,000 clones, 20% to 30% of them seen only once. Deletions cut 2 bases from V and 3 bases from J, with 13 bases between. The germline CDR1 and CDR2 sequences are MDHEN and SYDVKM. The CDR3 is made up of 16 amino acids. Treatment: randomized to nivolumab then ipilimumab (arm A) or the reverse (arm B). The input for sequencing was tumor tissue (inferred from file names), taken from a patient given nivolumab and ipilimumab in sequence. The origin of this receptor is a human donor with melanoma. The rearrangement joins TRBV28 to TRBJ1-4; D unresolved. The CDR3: CASSLRRGTSNEKLFF. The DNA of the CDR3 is TGTGCCAGCAGTTTAAGACGCGGAACTTCTAATGAAAAACTGTTTTTT.